These T cell receptor beta chains were read from a single sample in a study of blood T cells in healthy people across ages. MiXCR, run by TCRdb on the 5' RACE reads, gives a single entry per CDR3 protein. The sample has 2 million or so distinct CDR3 sequences, roughly 49% seen once. Input material: blood. The receptor source for this set is a woman aged 35 to 49 in good health. Each CDR3 is given without its conserved first and last residue. Each record gives: V gene, CDR3 protein.

TRBV7-2 ASSFSGGAVDTQY
TRBV4-1 ASSQDPGIGETQY
TRBV20-1 SAIKIVGGEEAF
TRBV5-1 ASSLVSSGYQNEQF
TRBV6-6 ASSPLRVYGYT
TRBV5-1 ASSLKSPLH
TRBV9 ASSVGLAGGGETQY
TRBV20-1 SAGTGGGINTGELF
TRBV6-5 ASSCAGTGAYGYT
TRBV9 ASGGRGWANYGYT
TRBV7-3 ASSLLSGGAADTQY